The 13 T cell receptor beta chains presented below share a single source sample, sequenced in a study of cytomegalovirus exposure and HLA in healthy donors. The PCR ran on 60 Vbeta and 13 Jbeta primers. The data were produced by immunoSEQ multiplex PCR, yet TCRdb's version contains in-frame clones alone and is incomplete. The sample holds about 150,000 clones, over 75% seen once. Sequenced sample: PBMCs. The receptors were sampled from a woman aged 25 to 39 in good health and CMV-seronegative.

A single count supports this clone. The chain recombines TRBV19 with TRBJ1-2, with D hard to call. Germline lookup yields CDR1 LNHDA and CDR2 SQIVND (reference sequence). This CDR3 contains 14 residues. V gave up 8 bases and J gave up 0 bases, with 13 bases separating them. Here the CDR3 reads CASAERRTNYGYTF. CDR3 nucleotides: TGTGCCAGTGCGGAAAGACGGACTAACTATGGCTACACCTTC. Looking up the rest from reference TRBV19 and TRBJ1-2 gives the full variable domain: DGGITQSPKYLFRKEGQNVTLSCEQNLNHDAMYWYRQDPGQGLRLIYYSQIVNDFQKGDIAEGYSVSREKKESFPLTVTSAQKNPTAFYLCASAERRTNYGYTFGSGTRLTVV.

This clone was found once. The chain has TRBV9 and TRBJ1-2, with 8 bases lining up with TRBD1. CDR3 length: 14 residues. J gave up 3 bases and V 3 bases, and 4 bases lay outside the gene matches. CDR1 is SGDLS and CDR2 is YYNGEE in the germline V gene. CDR3 coding DNA: TGTGCCAGCAGCGCACAGGGGGGGCACTATGGCTACACCTTC. Translating gives CASSAQGGHYGYTF.

The chain combines TRBV14 with TRBJ1-2; no clear D. This CDR3 has 16 residues. Germline loops: CDR1 SGHDN, CDR2 FVKESK. V gave up 2 bases and J gave up 4 bases, with 17 bases separating them. CDR3 residues: CASSQSARVRIYGYTF. The CDR3 DNA follows: TGTGCCAGCAGCCAATCCGCGAGGGTGAGAATCTATGGCTACACCTTC.

V gene TRBV6-1 combines with J gene TRBJ1-2, with 7 bases fitting TRBD1. CDR3 length: 15 residues. The ends lost 2 bases at V and 8 bases at J; junction bases unmatched: 11. In germline, CDR1 is MNHNS, CDR2 SASEGT. The CDR3 DNA reads as TGTGCCAGCAGTGAACTCAGGGGGGCTCCGCAAGGCTACACCTTC. Its translation: CASSELRGAPQGYTF.

The V and J genes are TRBV6-1 and TRBJ2-5; 8 bases are a match to TRBD1. The CDR3 totals 13 residues. Per germline, CDR1 MNHNS and CDR2 SASEGT. V shed 6 bases, J shed 2 bases, and the junction held 2 bases outside the gene matches. CDR3 sequence reads: CASRRQGQETQYF. Written as DNA, the CDR3 is TGTGCCAGCAGACGACAGGGGCAAGAGACCCAGTACTTC.

The V gene is TRBV9, the J gene TRBJ1-3; 11 nucleotides agree with TRBD1. Germline V gene lookup returns CDR1 SGDLS and CDR2 YYNGEE. V lost 3 bases and J lost 4; bases outside the gene matches: 15. This CDR3 spans 19 amino acids. This CDR3 reads CASSDSRDRGLQAGNTIYF. The CDR3 region has the DNA TGTGCCAGCAGCGACAGCCGGGACAGGGGGTTACAGGCGGGAAACACCATATATTTT.

The chain recombines TRBV4-1 with TRBJ1-2, with TRBD1 matching 9 bases. The CDR3 consists of 16 residues. Per the germline V gene, CDR1 is MGHRA and CDR2 is YSYEKL. Germline trimming cut 8 bases from V and 1 base from J; bases unmatched to any gene: 11. The CDR3 loop reads CASGWGQGRLNYGYTF. The CDR3 DNA follows: TGCGCCAGCGGATGGGGACAGGGTAGGCTTAACTATGGCTACACCTTC.

This chain uses TRBV4-1 with TRBJ1-2, with 9 positions matching TRBD1. Germline trimming cut 5 bases from V and 4 bases from J; bases unmatched to any gene: 8. Germline CDR1 and CDR2: MGHRA and YSYEKL. The CDR3 runs 15 residues. The CDR3, as DNA: TGCGCCAGCAGCGCGCTCGGGACAGGGCTCTATGGCTACACCTTC. Amino acids: CASSALGTGLYGYTF.

This clone showed up just a few times. The chain joins TRBV4-2 to TRBJ1-2; D is unclear. Germline assignment: CDR1 LGHNA and CDR2 YNFKEQ. The CDR3 is 15 residues long. With 0 bases removed from V and 4 bases from J, the gap between germline ends came to 12 bases. The CDR3: CASSQDSGPLYGYTF. CDR3 bases: TGTGCCAGCAGCCAAGATAGCGGGCCTCTCTATGGCTACACCTTC.

The V call is TRBV11-3, the J call TRBJ2-1; 9 nucleotides match TRBD2. The CDR3 has 15 residues. CDR1 and CDR2 (germline): SGHNT, YENEEA. The J segment lost 10 bases and the V segment lost 1 base, leaving 8 bases of the junction unmatched. The DNA of the CDR3 is TGTGCCAGCAGCTTAGGTAGGACTAGCGTTCTCGAGCAGTTCTTC. The encoded protein is CASSLGRTSVLEQFF.

V and J are TRBV9 and TRBJ1-1, with a weak D call TRBD1 (5 bases). The germline V gene encodes CDR1 SGDLS and CDR2 YYNGEE. V gave up 3 bases and J gave up 6 bases, with 15 bases separating them. CDR3 length equals 14 residues. CDR3 bases: TGTGCCAGCAGCGCACATTGGGGGGGATCTGAAGCTTTCTTT. Protein: CASSAHWGGSEAFF.

This sequence joins TRBV9 and TRBJ2-3; D unresolved. With 3 bases removed from V and 3 bases from J, the gap between germline ends came to 20 bases. The CDR3 is made up of 17 amino acids. CDR1 and CDR2 from the germline V gene are SGDLS and YYNGEE. CDR3 sequence: CASSDTPAAHDTDTQYF. The CDR3 coding sequence is TGTGCCAGCAGCGACACCCCCGCGGCCCATGATACAGATACGCAGTATTTT.

The genes are TRBV28 and TRBJ2-2, with 7 positions matching TRBD2. The length of the CDR3 is 16 residues. After removal of 6 bases from V and 0 bases from J, the junction contained 7 bases not matched to a gene. The V gene's germline CDR1 is MDHEN and CDR2 SYDVKM. The DNA of the CDR3 is TGTGCCAGCAGACCCGGGGGGTACGCGAACACCGGGGAGCTGTTTTTT. Protein product: CASRPGGYANTGELFF. Full variable domain (missing parts from reference TRBV28 and TRBJ2-2): DVKVTQSSRYLVKRTGEKVFLECVQDMDHENMFWYRQDPGLGLRLIYFSYDVKMKEKGDIPEGYSVSREKKERFSLILESASTNQTSMYLCASRPGGYANTGELFFGEGSRLTVL.